A single sample is the source of the 32 T cell receptor beta chains below, sequenced in a study of cytomegalovirus exposure and HLA in healthy donors. PCR employed 60 Vbeta and 13 Jbeta primers. Some clones are missing from TCRdb's copy, which holds only in-frame ones; the method was immunoSEQ multiplex PCR. Found here are under 200,000 clones, 70% to 85% of them singletons; the top ten hold roughly 3.1%. Sample: PBMCs. The receptor source for this set is a middle-aged man in good health and CMV-seropositive.

DNA of the CDR3: TGCGCCAGCAGCCAAGTTCAGGGACAGGGGGGAAGAGAGACCCAGTACTTC. Its protein product is CASSQVQGQGGRETQYF. V and J are TRBV4-1 and TRBJ2-5; TRBD1 aligns across 11 bases. In germline, CDR1 is MGHRA, CDR2 YSYEKL. This CDR3 region has 17 residues. Losses at the gene ends were 1 base for V and 4 bases for J; bases not matched to a gene: 8.

The genes are TRBV11-1 and TRBJ2-7; D possibly corresponds to TRBD2 (5 bases). The CDR3 loop spans 14 amino acids. Looked up from germline, CDR1 is SGHAT and CDR2 is FQDESV (reference sequence). V gave up 2 bases and J gave up 0 bases, with 8 bases separating them. This CDR3 is CASSLLGSSYEQYF. The CDR3 nucleotides read TGTGCCAGCAGCTTATTGGGGAGCTCCTACGAGCAGTACTTC.

The chain is built from TRBV10-2 and TRBJ1-6, with TRBD1 matching 8 bases. Germline CDR1 and CDR2: WSHSY and SAAADI. CDR3 length: 13 residues. V lost 6 bases, J lost 10 bases, and 5 bases stayed unmatched. CDR3 sequence (DNA): TGCGCCAGCAGCGACAGGGGTCGATCACCCCTCCACTTT. As protein: CASSDRGRSPLHF.

The chain carries TRBV18 and TRBJ1-4; no clear D gene. V dropped 1 base and J dropped 5 bases, with 14 bases sitting between them. Germline CDR1 is KGHSH and CDR2 is LQKENI. This CDR3 has 16 amino acids. The CDR3 nucleotides are TGTGCCAGCTCACCACGGGAGGCGCGCGCGAATGAAAAACTGTTTTTT. The encoded protein is CASSPREARANEKLFF.

The chain joins TRBV4-2 to TRBJ2-5; tentative D call: TRBD2 (5 bases). The DNA end is a closer match to TRBJ2-7, so the J assignment may be wrong. The CDR3 is 14 residues long. The germline V gene encodes CDR1 LGHNA and CDR2 YNFKEQ. The CDR3 spells CASSQDDLAAEQYF. CDR3 nucleotides: TGTGCCAGCAGCCAAGATGACCTAGCCGCCGAGCAGTACTTC.

The chain has TRBV5-1 and TRBJ1-2, with a tentative D call TRBD1 (5 bases). The germline V gene encodes CDR1 SGHRS and CDR2 YFSETQ. The CDR3 loop spans 14 amino acids. V was pared by 0 bases and J by 1 base, with 7 bases between. CDR3 nucleotide sequence: TGCGCCAGCAGCTTGGAGACAGTTAACTATGGCTACACCTTC. This gives the protein CASSLETVNYGYTF.

This sequence joins TRBV9 and TRBJ2-3; TRBD2 matches 11 bases. CDR3 size: 18 residues. V shed 0 bases and J 5 bases; nucleotides not matched to a gene: 11. Looked up from germline, CDR1 is SGDLS and CDR2 is YYNGEE. Here the CDR3 reads CASSVGTPTSGRIDTQYF. For the CDR3, the DNA is TGTGCCAGCAGCGTAGGGACACCAACTAGCGGGAGAATAGATACGCAGTATTTT.

The rearrangement links TRBV18 to TRBJ2-1, with TRBD1 identical over 10 bases. J lost 2 bases, V lost 3 bases, and 7 bases had no gene match. The CDR3 runs to 17 residues. CDR1 is KGHSH, CDR2 LQKENI, per germline. The CDR3 region has the DNA TGTGCCAGCTCACCCCGGACAGGGGGGTACGCCTACAATGAGCAGTTCTTC. This gives the protein CASSPRTGGYAYNEQFF.

The rearrangement links TRBV7-9 to TRBJ2-5; 13 nucleotides line up with TRBD2. Trimming took 4 bases from V and 4 from J; bases not matched to a gene: 6. Germline assignment: CDR1 SEHNR and CDR2 FQNEAQ (reference sequence). The CDR3 contains 16 residues. CDR3 in DNA: TGTGCCAGCAGCTCCCGGACTAGCGGGGGTGTAGAGACCCAGTACTTC. It is translated as CASSSRTSGGVETQYF.

This clone was counted between two and nine times. The chain employs TRBV27 and TRBJ2-7; D perhaps matches TRBD2 (5 bases). The germline V and J ends were trimmed by 0 bases and 2 bases, with 11 bases remaining between them. This CDR3 comprises 15 residues. The germline V gene encodes CDR1 MNHEY and CDR2 SMNVEV (reference sequence). The chain's CDR3 is CASSLSSASTYEQYF. Here the CDR3 DNA reads TGTGCCAGCAGTTTATCTAGCGCGAGCACCTACGAGCAGTACTTC.

This clone appeared a single time. The rearrangement uses TRBV9 and TRBJ2-5; 9 bases are shared with TRBD2. The J segment lost 5 bases and the V segment lost 0 bases, leaving 5 bases of the junction unmatched. The germline gives CDR1 SGDLS, CDR2 YYNGEE. This CDR3 is 15 amino acids long. The CDR3 loop is CASSVVAGGWETQYF. The CDR3 DNA is TGTGCCAGCAGCGTAGTGGCGGGAGGGTGGGAGACCCAGTACTTC.

The V gene is TRBV10-3, the J gene TRBJ2-6, with 7 bases aligning to TRBD1. V lost 10 bases to trimming and J lost 0 bases; unmatched junction nucleotides: 6. The germline V gene encodes CDR1 ENHRY and CDR2 SYGVKD. CDR3 size: 15 residues. The CDR3 DNA reads as TGTGCCACTGGACAGGCGATCTCTGGGGCCAACGTCCTGACTTTC. Its translation is CATGQAISGANVLTF.

This chain connects TRBV7-2 to TRBJ2-7; the D gene is possibly TRBD2 (6 bases). Trimming took 4 bases from V and 2 from J, leaving 9 bases between them. The CDR3 is 13 amino acids. Germline CDR1 SGHTA, CDR2 FQGNSA. The CDR3 sequence is CASSSSVTYEQYF. CDR3 in DNA: TGTGCCAGCAGCTCTAGCGTCACCTACGAGCAGTACTTC. Full variable domain (missing parts from reference TRBV7-2 and TRBJ2-7): GAGVSQSPSNKVTEKGKDVELRCDPISGHTALYWYRQSLGQGLEFLIYFQGNSAPDKSGLPSDRFSAERTGGSVSTLTIQRTQQEDSAVYLCASSSSVTYEQYFGPGTRLTVT.

The chain has TRBV28 and TRBJ1-1; D gene uncertain. This CDR3 spans 13 amino acids. CDR1 and CDR2 (germline): MDHEN, SYDVKM. Trimming cost V 6 bases and J 11 bases, with 19 bases left between them. Here the CDR3 DNA reads TGTGCCAGCAGGGATTCCGTGGCTCCCGGGGCTTTCTTT. Translation: CASRDSVAPGAFF.

The gene calls are TRBV7-9 and TRBJ1-4; no clear D. Deletions cut 4 bases from V and 8 bases from J, with 11 bases between. This CDR3 region has 13 residues. Germline CDR1 and CDR2: SEHNR and FQNEAQ (reference sequence). The CDR3 DNA reads TGTGCCAGCAGCTCAAACGGTCGGGAAAAACTGTTTTTT. Amino acid sequence: CASSSNGREKLFF.

This clone was seen a few times. DNA of the CDR3: TGTGCCAGCAGCTTAGATTCTCAGGGGAATCAGCCCCAGCATTTT. Residues: CASSLDSQGNQPQHF. J is TRBJ1-5 and V is TRBV7-9, with D perhaps matching TRBD1 (6 bases). The CDR3 sequence is 15 residues long. Trimming removed 1 base at V and 4 bases at J, with 11 bases between. Per germline, CDR1 SEHNR and CDR2 FQNEAQ (reference sequence).

This clone was observed a few times. The gene calls are TRBV5-4 and TRBJ2-1; 7 nucleotides line up with TRBD2. The germline gives CDR1 SGHNT, CDR2 YYREEE (reference sequence). With 4 bases clipped from V and 8 bases from J, the junction kept 6 bases outside the gene matches. The CDR3 sequence is 13 residues long. This CDR3 is CASSLGLNDEQFF. CDR3 bases: TGTGCCAGCAGCCTGGGACTAAACGATGAGCAGTTCTTC.

The chain recombines TRBV5-1 with TRBJ2-3, with 9 bases that match TRBD2. Germline V gene lookup returns CDR1 SGHRS and CDR2 YFSETQ. The CDR3 has 17 amino acids. With 0 bases clipped from V and 0 bases from J, the junction kept 5 bases outside the gene matches. CDR3 sequence: CASSLVSSGASTDTQYF. The CDR3 nucleotides are TGCGCCAGCAGCTTGGTATCTAGCGGGGCTAGCACAGATACGCAGTATTTT.

The chain combines TRBV18 with TRBJ2-7; D possibly corresponds to TRBD1 (6 bases). The V end was cut by 1 base, the J end by 3 bases, with 10 bases between. Germline values: CDR1 KGHSH, CDR2 LQKENI. This CDR3 region has 14 residues. CDR3 nucleotides: TGTGCCAGCTCACCACAGGGGGTCAACTACGAGCAGTACTTC. It translates to CASSPQGVNYEQYF.

This chain connects TRBV10-1 to TRBJ2-3; D is unclear. This CDR3 comprises 13 residues. In germline, CDR1 is WNHNN, CDR2 SYGVQD (reference sequence). The V end lost 2 bases, the J end lost 2 bases, and 5 bases lay between the germline ends. As DNA, the CDR3 is TGCGCCAGCAGTGAGGTAGCCACAGATACGCAGTATTTT. Encoded protein: CASSEVATDTQYF.

This rearrangement joins TRBV5-1 to TRBJ1-1; D is unresolved. This CDR3 is 13 amino acids long. V lost 5 bases, J lost 0 bases, and 8 bases lay in between. CDR1 is SGHRS and CDR2 is YFSETQ in the germline V gene. The CDR3 DNA is TGCGCCAGCAGGATGGCCCTGAACACTGAAGCTTTCTTT. Its protein product is CASRMALNTEAFF.

This sequence joins TRBV18 and TRBJ2-5; 7 bases match TRBD1. Germline CDR1 is KGHSH and CDR2 is LQKENI. The CDR3 contains 16 residues. V was clipped by 2 bases and J by 5 bases; unmatched bases: 11. CDR3 in DNA: TGTGCCAGCTCACCAAGCCTCGCGACAGGGAAGGAGACCCAGTACTTC. As protein: CASSPSLATGKETQYF.

The V call is TRBV5-4, the J call TRBJ1-2, with a tentative D call TRBD1 (6 bases). The germline CDR1 and CDR2 sequences are SGHNT and YYREEE (reference sequence). The CDR3 totals 12 residues. V was clipped by 4 bases and J by 8 bases, with 12 bases between them. DNA for the CDR3: TGTGCCAGCAGCCCCGGACAGAAGGGCTACACCTTC. This gives the protein CASSPGQKGYTF. The variable domain in full, completed from reference TRBV5-4 and TRBJ1-2, reads ETGVTQSPTHLIKTRGQQVTLRCSSQSGHNTVSWYQQALGQGPQFIFQYYREEENGRGNFPPRFSGLQFPNYSSELNVNALELDDSALYLCASSPGQKGYTFGSGTRLTVV.

The V gene is TRBV29-1, the J gene TRBJ2-3; 12 positions match TRBD2. Trimming removed 4 bases from V and 4 bases from J; junction bases left unmatched: 3. Per germline, CDR1 SQVTM and CDR2 ANQGSEA. The CDR3 contains 14 residues. CDR3 loop: CSVVGLAGPDTQYF. The CDR3 coding sequence is TGCAGCGTTGTTGGACTAGCGGGACCAGATACGCAGTATTTT.

The chain is built from TRBV10-2 and TRBJ1-1; D may be TRBD1 (5 bases). This CDR3 has 14 amino acids. V lost 1 base to trimming and J lost 8 bases, with 14 bases between them. Germline V gene sequence: CDR1 WSHSY, CDR2 SAAADI. The CDR3: CASSEFVTRGEAFF. Written as DNA, the CDR3 is TGCGCCAGCAGTGAGTTTGTAACCCGGGGGGAAGCTTTCTTT.

J is TRBJ2-5 and V is TRBV29-1; TRBD1 matches at 9 bases. The end of the DNA aligns better with TRBJ2-7, so the J call may be wrong. The CDR3 has 13 amino acids. Germline CDR1 and CDR2: SQVTM and ANQGSEA. The CDR3: CSVYGQGNYEQYF. DNA for the CDR3: TGCAGCGTTTACGGACAGGGGAACTACGAGCAGTACTTC.

The chain has TRBV7-8 and TRBJ2-3; D is uncertain. Germline V gene data show CDR1 as SGHVS and CDR2 as FQNEAQ. Deletions cut 2 bases from V and 0 bases from J, with 6 bases between. The CDR3 extends over 14 amino acids. DNA of the CDR3: TGTGCCAGCAGCTTATACAGAAGCACAGATACGCAGTATTTT. Translated, it gives CASSLYRSTDTQYF.

In this sample, this clone turned up a few times. V usage is TRBV6-5 and J usage is TRBJ2-5; D might be TRBD2 (7 bases). Deletions cut 6 bases from V and 5 bases from J, with 10 bases between. The CDR3 has 12 residues. Germline assignment: CDR1 MNHEY and CDR2 SVGAGI. The CDR3 here is CASRRGGETQYF. The CDR3 DNA reads as TGTGCCAGCAGGAGGGGGGGGGAGACCCAGTACTTC.

The gene calls are TRBV10-1 and TRBJ2-1; 8 bases align to TRBD2. Trimming took 9 bases from V and 9 from J; bases not matched to a gene: 10. The CDR3 consists of 13 residues. The germline V gene encodes CDR1 WNHNN and CDR2 SYGVQD (reference sequence). CDR3 nucleotides: TGCGCCAGGAATCGGGGGGGGGACGGTGAGCAGTTCTTC. It translates to CARNRGGDGEQFF.

The rearrangement joins TRBV2 to TRBJ1-1; D gene unclear. V dropped 6 bases and J dropped 1 base, with 12 bases sitting between them. Per germline, CDR1 SNHLY and CDR2 FYNNEI. This CDR3 has 14 amino acids. The CDR3 bases are TGTGCCAGCAGGGAGGGCGGGAAGAACACTGAAGCTTTCTTT. Amino acids: CASREGGKNTEAFF.

This clone appeared a few times. This chain links TRBV19 with TRBJ2-7, with TRBD2 as a possible D gene (6 bases). The germline V gene encodes CDR1 LNHDA and CDR2 SQIVND (reference sequence). V shed 11 bases and J shed 7 bases, with 9 bases lying between them. This CDR3 is 9 amino acids long. The DNA of the CDR3 is TGTGCCCTTAGCGGTGAGCAGTACTTC. It is translated as CALSGEQYF.

The V and J genes are TRBV5-1 and TRBJ1-4; D may be TRBD1 (5 bases). CDR1 and CDR2 (germline): SGHRS, YFSETQ. The length of the CDR3 is 15 residues. V dropped 0 bases and J dropped 0 bases, with 6 bases sitting between them. This CDR3 is CASSLGQTTNEKLFF. The CDR3 DNA is TGCGCCAGCAGCTTGGGACAGACAACTAATGAAAAACTGTTTTTT.